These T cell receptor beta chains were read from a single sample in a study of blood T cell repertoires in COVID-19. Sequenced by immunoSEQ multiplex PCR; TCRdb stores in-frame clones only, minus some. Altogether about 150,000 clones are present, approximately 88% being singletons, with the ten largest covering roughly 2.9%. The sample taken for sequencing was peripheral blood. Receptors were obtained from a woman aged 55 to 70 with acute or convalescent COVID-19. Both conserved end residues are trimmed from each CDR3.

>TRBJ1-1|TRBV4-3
ASSQETDTEAF
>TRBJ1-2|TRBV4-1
ASSQPGASFNYGYT
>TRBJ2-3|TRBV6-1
ASSVTSGGASTDTQY
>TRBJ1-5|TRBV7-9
ASSFSGQFNQPQH
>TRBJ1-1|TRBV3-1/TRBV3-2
ASSQDGAGGAEAF
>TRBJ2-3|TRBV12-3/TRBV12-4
ASESHSTDTQY
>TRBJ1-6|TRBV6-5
ASSQQGSLLH
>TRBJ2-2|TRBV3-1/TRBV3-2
ASSQDRRAGAGELF
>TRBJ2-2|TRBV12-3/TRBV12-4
ASSLVGAGELF
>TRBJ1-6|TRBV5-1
ASSIGHPGSYNSPLH
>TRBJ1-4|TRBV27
ASSREGQGGEKLF
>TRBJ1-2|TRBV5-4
ASSLARTSNYGYT
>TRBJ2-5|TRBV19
ASSIVPGGPKETQY
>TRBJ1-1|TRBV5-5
ASSLEGAINTEAF
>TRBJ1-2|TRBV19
ASTNVDGQGAKGYT
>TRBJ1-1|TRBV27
ASSLGGGLDTEAF
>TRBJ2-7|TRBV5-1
ASRSTGESEQY